Detailed here is one T cell receptor (beta chain). This entry comes from a study of blood T cell repertoires in COVID-19. About the research overall: Whether acute or convalescent, the COVID-19 samples came from the United States, Italy and Spain.

Original processing notes: Reference gene primer amplification yielded estimated nucleated cell counts. Clones were sequenced by immunoSEQ multiplex PCR, and TCRdb holds only the in-frame ones, with some missing. The DNA gave D and trimming, while V, J and clone size come from that table. The profile covers around 260,000 clones, with about 87% appearing a single time and about a tenth taken by the ten largest. The CDR3 totals 13 residues. V shed 3 bases and J shed 7 bases, with 10 bases lying between them. Germline lookup yields CDR1 SGHRS and CDR2 YFSETQ. Enrolled during active infection, Seattle patients were then followed longitudinally.

J is TRBJ2-2 and V is TRBV5-1, with D perhaps matching TRBD1 (5 bases). The source of this sequence is a woman aged 70-85 years with COVID-19, enrolled during active disease. Sequencing was performed on peripheral blood. The CDR3: CASSSQGGGELFF. The CDR3 DNA is TGCGCCAGCAGCTCCCAGGGCGGCGGGGAGCTGTTTTTT.